What follows are 20 T cell receptor beta chains derived from one specimen sequenced in a study of shared clonotypes between healthy human individuals. TCRdb keeps only in-frame clones here, not all; method: immunoSEQ multiplex PCR. The sample includes a few million clones, 92% of them seen just once. The specimen sequenced was naive CD4+ T cells from PBMCs. The subset: CD45RA+ positively selected. The receptor source for this set is a man aged 18-30 years in good health. Some clones in this sample may be carry-over from other donors' samples.

The chain links TRBV5-1 to TRBJ2-5, with 8 positions matching TRBD1. V shed 4 bases and J 2 bases; nucleotides not matched to a gene: 10. The germline V gene has CDR1 SGHRS and CDR2 YFSETQ. The CDR3 totals 16 residues. Written as DNA, the CDR3 is TGCGCCAGCAGCCTCGGGCCAGGGGGCCTGCAAGAGACCCAGTACTTC. It codes for CASSLGPGGLQETQYF.

DNA of the CDR3: TGCGCCAGCAGCCCTTATGGCTCTGGGGCCAACGTCCTGACTTTC. This translates into CASSPYGSGANVLTF. The chain couples TRBV5-1 to TRBJ2-6; D uncertain. The V and J ends lost 4 bases and 0 bases respectively, with 8 bases between them. Looked up from germline, CDR1 is SGHRS and CDR2 is YFSETQ. CDR3 size: 15 residues. The variable domain in full, with the rest retrieved from reference TRBV5-1 and TRBJ2-6, is KAGVTQTPRYLIKTRGQQVTLSCSPISGHRSVSWYQQTPGQGLQFLFEYFSETQRNKGNFPGRFSGRQFSNSRSEMNVSTLELGDSALYLCASSPYGSGANVLTFGAGSRLTVL.

The genes are TRBV2 and TRBJ2-7, with D uncertain. This CDR3 region has 12 residues. Per germline, CDR1 SNHLY and CDR2 FYNNEI. The ends were cut back, 8 bases at V and 4 bases at J, with 12 bases in the middle. The chain's CDR3 is CASSSPGYEQYF. In DNA form, the CDR3 reads TGTGCCAGCTCGTCGCCAGGATACGAGCAGTACTTC.

This chain connects TRBV5-1 to TRBJ2-2, with TRBD1 matching over 10 bases. This CDR3 spans 17 amino acids. The junction had 11 bases not matched to a gene; V was cut back by 4 bases and J by 5 bases. The germline CDR1 and CDR2 sequences are SGHRS and YFSETQ. In DNA, the CDR3 is TGCGCCAGCAGCGCGCCGGGACAGGGGACAGCTACCGGGGAGCTGTTTTTT. Its protein is CASSAPGQGTATGELFF.

This clone appeared once. The V gene is TRBV14, the J gene TRBJ2-3; D call uncertain. From germline, CDR1 is SGHDN and CDR2 FVKESK. The CDR3 runs to 17 residues. The V end was cut by 2 bases, the J end by 3 bases, with 18 bases between. CDR3 bases: TGTGCCAGCAGCCAAACCAAAAAGCCTCAAATGACAGATACGCAGTATTTT. Translation: CASSQTKKPQMTDTQYF.

This chain connects TRBV27 to TRBJ1-3; D uncertain. V gave up 2 bases and J gave up 3 bases, with 14 bases separating them. Germline loops: CDR1 MNHEY, CDR2 SMNVEV (reference sequence). This CDR3 contains 16 residues. For the CDR3, the DNA is TGTGCCAGCAGTTTAGATAACCCCCTGTTTGGAAACACCATATATTTT. Translation: CASSLDNPLFGNTIYF.

This chain links TRBV5-1 with TRBJ2-7; perhaps TRBD1 as D (6 bases). With 0 bases removed from V and 6 bases from J, the gap between germline ends came to 10 bases. CDR1 and CDR2 from the germline V gene are SGHRS and YFSETQ. The CDR3 loop spans 13 amino acids. CDR3 protein: CASSLGQGREQYF. Here the CDR3 DNA reads TGCGCCAGCAGCTTGGGGCAGGGGCGCGAGCAGTACTTC.

Comments on this clone: This CDR3 is also generated by other DNA sequences in the sample. The V call is TRBV6-5, the J call TRBJ2-3; D is unresolved. Between the trimmed V and J ends, which lost 0 bases and 0 bases, there was a span of 4 bases. The germline CDR1 and CDR2 sequences are MNHEY and SVGAGI. This CDR3 contains 14 residues. DNA of the CDR3: TGTGCCAGCAGTTACTCCAGTAGCACAGATACGCAGTATTTT. It yields the protein CASSYSSSTDTQYF.

The chain links TRBV30 to TRBJ1-1; D is perhaps TRBD1 (5 bases). The CDR3 is made up of 13 amino acids. The germline V gene encodes CDR1 GTSNPN and CDR2 SVGIG (reference sequence). Trimming stripped 3 bases from V and 8 bases from J, with 16 bases between. The CDR3 nucleotides are TGTGCCTGGAGCTCCCCTGGGAGGGGCGAAGCTTTCTTT. Encoded protein: CAWSSPGRGEAFF.

The J gene is TRBJ2-7, the V gene TRBV6-5; 9 bases map to TRBD1. The trim removed 4 bases at V and 0 bases at J, leaving 4 bases unmatched. This CDR3 contains 15 residues. Looked up from germline, CDR1 is MNHEY and CDR2 is SVGAGI. The CDR3 region is CASSSGQGNSYEQYF. CDR3 nucleotides: TGTGCCAGCAGTTCCGGACAGGGGAACTCCTACGAGCAGTACTTC.

The chain uses TRBV29-1 and TRBJ1-5, with D unresolved. Per the germline V gene, CDR1 is SQVTM and CDR2 is ANQGSEA. The V gene lost 7 bases and the J gene lost 1 base, with 17 bases spanning the gap. This CDR3 spans 15 amino acids. CDR3 bases: TGCAGCGCCCGCCCGGACGGGCGGAGCAATCAGCCCCAGCATTTT. Protein sequence: CSARPDGRSNQPQHF.

The V call is TRBV7-7, the J call TRBJ2-5, with 7 bases lining up with TRBD2. Germline-derived CDR1 and CDR2 are SSHAT and FNYEAQ (reference sequence). This CDR3 contains 17 residues. V shed 5 bases, J shed 6 bases, and the junction held 18 bases outside the gene matches. In nucleotides, the CDR3 is TGTGCCAGCAGCCCCATGGGGAGGGAGGGACCGACAAAGACCCAGTACTTC. This translates into CASSPMGREGPTKTQYF. Variable domain in full (rest from reference TRBV7-7 and TRBJ2-5): GAGVSQSPRYKVTKRGQDVTLRCDPISSHATLYWYQQALGQGPEFLTYFNYEAQPDKSGLPSDRFSAERPEGSISTLTIQRTEQRDSAMYRCASSPMGREGPTKTQYFGPGTRLLVL.

The table lists this clone with a count of one. The chain combines TRBV29-1 with TRBJ2-2, with 7 bases aligning to TRBD1. This CDR3 is 13 amino acids long. V lost 7 bases to trimming and J lost 5 bases; unmatched junction nucleotides: 7. CDR1 is SQVTM and CDR2 is ANQGSEA in the germline V gene. The CDR3 nucleotides read TGCAGCGCTACGAACAGGGGAACCGGGGAGCTGTTTTTT. Residues: CSATNRGTGELFF.

CDR3 DNA: TGCAGCGTTGTGGGGCGCATGACCACTGAAGCTTTCTTT. Protein sequence: CSVVGRMTTEAFF. This sequence joins TRBV29-1 and TRBJ1-1; maybe TRBD1 (5 bases). CDR1 and CDR2 (germline): SQVTM, ANQGSEA. This CDR3 contains 13 residues. The V gene lost 4 bases and the J gene lost 4 bases, with 13 bases spanning the gap.

This clone occurred once. The V and J genes are TRBV14 and TRBJ2-5; D possibly corresponds to TRBD2 (6 bases). The CDR3 sequence is 11 residues long. Germline lookup yields CDR1 SGHDN and CDR2 FVKESK. The V end was cut by 3 bases, the J end by 13 bases, with 12 bases between. The CDR3 region is CASSHTGLLYF. CDR3 nucleotides: TGTGCCAGCAGCCATACGGGACTCTTGTACTTC.

This rearrangement joins TRBV27 to TRBJ2-3, with D tentatively TRBD1 (6 bases). The germline V gene has CDR1 MNHEY and CDR2 SMNVEV (reference sequence). V lost 0 bases and J 2 bases, leaving 15 bases between the germline ends. The CDR3 extends over 17 amino acids. CDR3 region: CASSLSSWDTYTDTQYF. The CDR3 DNA sequence: TGTGCCAGCAGTTTATCGTCTTGGGACACCTACACAGATACGCAGTATTTT.

The J gene is TRBJ2-3, the V gene TRBV7-2; D not certain. The germline CDR1 and CDR2 sequences are SGHTA and FQGNSA. V lost 5 bases to trimming and J lost 7 bases, with 13 bases between them. The CDR3 length is 13 residues. This CDR3 reads CASSPSSVNTQYF. The CDR3 nucleotides read TGTGCCAGCAGCCCGTCTTCCGTGAATACGCAGTATTTT.

The CDR3 reads CAMIQGCGQYF. CDR3 DNA: TGTGCCATGATTCAGGGGTGTGGGCAGTACTTC. This chain connects TRBV10-3 to TRBJ2-7; a weak D match, TRBD1 (6 bases). V dropped 9 bases and J dropped 9 bases, with 15 bases sitting between them. Germline CDR1 is ENHRY and CDR2 is SYGVKD. The CDR3 loop spans 11 amino acids.

The genes are TRBV5-4 and TRBJ2-2; D unclear. Germline V gives CDR1 SGHNT, CDR2 YYREEE (reference sequence). Trimming took 4 bases from V and 6 from J, leaving 10 bases between them. The CDR3 consists of 13 residues. The CDR3 region has the DNA TGTGCCAGCAGCGCTCTAGACGCCGGGGAGCTGTTTTTT. Its translation is CASSALDAGELFF.

Worth noting for this clone: This same CDR3 is encoded by further DNA sequences in the sample. This chain uses TRBV4-1 with TRBJ2-2; D is tentatively TRBD1 or TRBD2 (5 bases each). Germline loops: CDR1 MGHRA, CDR2 YSYEKL. The CDR3 is made up of 14 amino acids. Trimming took off 1 base at V and 3 bases at J, with 6 bases between the two ends. CDR3 coding DNA: TGCGCCAGCAGCCAAGTGGGACACACCGGGGAGCTGTTTTTT. The encoded protein is CASSQVGHTGELFF.